These T cell receptor beta chains were read from a single sample in a study of blood T cell repertoires in COVID-19. Profiled with immunoSEQ multiplex PCR; TCRdb holds only in-frame clones, not every one. The sample records 350,000 to 450,000 clones, about 88% being singletons. The sequencing sample was made of PBMCs or T cells enriched from blood (not recorded which). The receptors derive from a woman between 18 and 29 years old who had been exposed to COVID-19. Each CDR3 is given with its conserved first and last residue. Fields, in order: D gene, J gene, V gene, clone size, CDR3 DNA, CDR3 protein. A D gene is named only where the DNA matches it firmly. Size tells how often a clone was seen (once, few, many) or the class of an expanded clone, and some rows leave it out.

TRBD2 TRBJ2-5 TRBV4-2 . TGTGCCAGCAGCCGAACCCGGCGGGGGGTGGAGGAGACCCAGTACTTC CASSRTRRGVEETQYF
TRBD1 TRBJ2-5 TRBV5-1 . TGCGCCAGCAGCAGGGGACAGGGGAATCAAGAGACCCAGTACTTC CASSRGQGNQETQYF
TRBD2 TRBJ2-1 TRBV11-2 . TGTGCCAGCAGCTTTAGCGGGATATCTTACAATGAGCAGTTCTTC CASSFSGISYNEQFF
. TRBJ2-1 TRBV5-1 . TGCGCCAGCAGCTTGGGAGTCTCCCATGAGCAGTTCTTC CASSLGVSHEQFF
TRBD1 TRBJ1-2 TRBV28 . TGTGCCAGCAGTTTATCAGGGGGTAAGGGGTATGGCTACACCTTC CASSLSGGKGYGYTF
. TRBJ2-7 TRBV4-1 . TGCGCCAGCAGCCAAGGTCCGGGGAGCTCCTACGAGCAGTACTTC CASSQGPGSSYEQYF
. TRBJ2-1 TRBV14 . TGTGCCAGCAGCCAAGGTCGTCATAACCCCAGCTCCTACAATGAGCAGTTCTTC CASSQGRHNPSSYNEQFF
TRBD2 TRBJ2-1 TRBV28 . TGTGCCAGCAGTTTACCCCGGGAGGGTGTCCACAATGAGCAGTTCTTC CASSLPREGVHNEQFF
. TRBJ1-4 TRBV3-1/TRBV3-2 . TGTGCCAGCAGCCACAAGGCGAGGGCTAATGAAAAACTGTTTTTT CASSHKARANEKLFF
. TRBJ1-1 TRBV6-5 . TGTGCCAGCAGTTACATCAATAGGCAGGGGGAAGCTTTCTTT CASSYINRQGEAFF
TRBD1 TRBJ2-1 TRBV6-5 . TGTGCCAGCAGGTACGACAGGGTTTCGATGGAGCAGTTCTTC CASRYDRVSMEQFF
TRBD1 TRBJ1-2 TRBV6-5 . TGTGCCAGCAGTACAGGGGGCTCGGACTATGGCTACACCTTC CASSTGGSDYGYTF
. TRBJ1-5 TRBV4-3 . TGCGCCAGCAGCCCGTACAGGTCCACGGAGCCCCAGCATTTT CASSPYRSTEPQHF
. TRBJ2-5 TRBV9 once TGTGCCAGCAGCGCGGGACTCCAGGGTAGTCAAGAGACCCAGTACTTC CASSAGLQGSQETQYF
. TRBJ1-4 TRBV4-3 . TGCGCCAGCAGCCAAGAGCGTCAGCGTGGTGAAAAACTGTTTTTT CASSQERQRGEKLFF
. TRBJ2-7 TRBV13 few TGTGCCAGCAGCCAAGGGGACATTGGCCTTTCCGGGCAGTACTTC CASSQGDIGLSGQYF
TRBD1 TRBJ2-7 TRBV28 . TGTGCCAGCAGTTTAGTGGACAGGGGGCACGAGCAGTACTTC CASSLVDRGHEQYF
. TRBJ2-5 TRBV28 . TGTGCCAGCAGTTTGCAGGGCCGGAAAGAGACCCAGTACTTC CASSLQGRKETQYF
. TRBJ1-1 TRBV2 few TGTGCCAGCAGGCCCCGTGAGACTGAGAACACTGAAGCTTTCTTT CASRPRETENTEAFF
TRBD1 TRBJ1-4 TRBV6-1 . TGTGCCAGCAGTGAGCCGGGACAGGGTTACCGCACAACTAATGAAAAACTGTTTTTT CASSEPGQGYRTTNEKLFF
TRBD2 TRBJ2-1 TRBV12-3/TRBV12-4 . TGTGCCAGCTCAGCGGGGGCTTTGATCTTC CASSAGALIF
. TRBJ1-5 TRBV28 few TGTGCCAGCGACTATAGCAATCAGCCCCAGCATTTT CASDYSNQPQHF
TRBD1 TRBJ2-7 TRBV28 . TGTGCCAGCAGTTTATGGACAGGGTCTCTCCCTTTCTACGAGCAGTACTTC CASSLWTGSLPFYEQYF
. TRBJ2-3 TRBV3-1/TRBV3-2 . TGTGCCAGCAGCCAAGATAAGGGGGGGACCTTCACAGATACGCAGTATTTT CASSQDKGGTFTDTQYF
. TRBJ2-5 TRBV19 . TGTGCCAGTAGTGTCGACCAGGGTGGGACCCAGTACTTC CASSVDQGGTQYF
TRBD2 TRBJ2-1 TRBV28 . TGTGCCAGCAGTTTTCCCCACCGGCTAGCGGGAGGTAAAAGGTGGGAGCAGTTCTTC CASSFPHRLAGGKRWEQFF
. TRBJ2-1 TRBV9 . TGTGCCAGCAGCCCCCGCATTAGCGGAATATACAATGAGCAGTTCTTC CASSPRISGIYNEQFF
. TRBJ1-4 TRBV6-5 . TGTGCCAGCAGCCGAACCCCTTTAGCTCATGAAAAACTGTTTTTT CASSRTPLAHEKLFF
. TRBJ2-7 TRBV19 few TGTGCCAGTGGCTCGGACTTTTACTCCTACGAGCAGTACTTC CASGSDFYSYEQYF
. TRBJ1-1 TRBV29-1 . TGCAGCGTTGTTAAGGAGACCACTGAAGCTTTCTTT CSVVKETTEAFF
. TRBJ1-5 TRBV19 . TGTGCCAATAGTATAGTAACAGGGAATCCGAGCAATCAGCCCCAGCATTTT CANSIVTGNPSNQPQHF
. TRBJ2-4 TRBV24-1 . TGTGCCACCAGTGATTTACGGCACGGGACCAAAAACATTCAGTACTTC CATSDLRHGTKNIQYF
. TRBJ2-3 TRBV18 . TGTGCCAGCTCACCGGTTGGCGGCGCCCTTAGCGTCACAGATACGCAGTATTTT CASSPVGGALSVTDTQYF
. TRBJ1-2 TRBV7-9 . TGTGCCAGCAGCCTCGGAGGGGATGCCTCCTTC CASSLGGDASF
TRBD1 TRBJ2-3 TRBV24-1 few TGTGCCACCAGTGTTTATCTATGGGACAGCAATACGCAGTATTTT CATSVYLWDSNTQYF
TRBD2 TRBJ2-3 TRBV19 . TGTGCCAGTAGGAGCGGGGGGGCCGGAGATACGCAGTATTTT CASRSGGAGDTQYF
. TRBJ2-7 TRBV27 . TGTGCCAGCAGCTGGGGGGTTCTCAACGAGCAGTACTTC CASSWGVLNEQYF
TRBD2 TRBJ2-7 TRBV9 . TGTGCCAGCAGCGTCTTAGCGGGGACCGTCTCCTACGAGCAGTACTTC CASSVLAGTVSYEQYF
. TRBJ2-7 TRBV28 . TGTGCCAGCAGTTTATCTCTAGCTCTCGAGCAGTACTTC CASSLSLALEQYF
TRBD1 TRBJ1-1 TRBV13 . TGTGCCAGCAGCTTTACGACAGGGGGCACTGAAGCTTTCTTT CASSFTTGGTEAFF
TRBD2 TRBJ2-1 TRBV6-5 . TGTGCCAGCAGTCCCTGGACTAGCGGCTACAATGAGCAGTTCTTC CASSPWTSGYNEQFF
. TRBJ2-1 TRBV11-3 once TGTGCCAGCAGCTTTGGGGCGAGCTCCTACAATGAGCAGTTCTTC CASSFGASSYNEQFF
. TRBJ1-5 TRBV28 . TGTGCCAGCAGCCAGACAATGAGCAATCAGCCCCAGCATTTT CASSQTMSNQPQHF
. TRBJ1-3 TRBV7-2 . TGTGCCAGCAGCTCACAGGTGGCTGGAAACACCATATATTTT CASSSQVAGNTIYF
. TRBJ2-1 TRBV2 . TGTGCCAGCAGTGAAGCGGTCCTAGTCGTCCTCGTGAATGAGCAGTTCTTC CASSEAVLVVLVNEQFF
. TRBJ2-2 TRBV9 once TGTGCCAGCAGCGTATCGGGACAAGGAACCGGGGAGCTGTTTTTT CASSVSGQGTGELFF